The subject of this entry is one TCR beta chain. The data are from a study of control samples from healthy donors and cancer patients. The protocol was immunoSEQ multiplex PCR, while the TCRdb copy is restricted to in-frame clones and leaves out a portion. Among about 160,000 clones listed, 94% were seen once. This TCR was recovered from a middle-aged woman in good health. Sequences were obtained from blood.

The DNA of the CDR3 is TGTGCCAGCAGTGAAGTAGGGACCGCGAGCTCCTATAATTCACCCCTCCACTTT. This translates into CASSEVGTASSYNSPLHF. This sequence joins TRBV2 and TRBJ1-6, with a tentative D call TRBD1 (5 bases). Germline CDR1 SNHLY, CDR2 FYNNEI. The V and J ends lost 1 base and 0 bases respectively, with 13 bases between them. The CDR3 extends over 18 amino acids.